Listed here is a single T cell receptor beta chain. The data stem from a study of fetal regulatory T cell absence and autoimmunity. The CDR3 covers 14 residues. In germline, CDR1 is LGHNA, CDR2 YSLEER. V lost 0 bases and J lost 7; bases outside the gene matches: 6. Sequencing was performed with immunoSEQ multiplex PCR; in TCRdb, only in-frame clones are kept and a portion is missing. Of 85,000 to 100,000 clones in the sample, around 72% are singletons; the top ten hold roughly 2%. Sequenced: pancreas tissue. This chain links TRBV4-3 with TRBJ2-7; TRBD2 matches 7 bases. The clonotype originates from a male donor with IPEX syndrome. Written as DNA, the CDR3 is TGCGCCAGCAGCCAAGACGGAGGGAGGGAAGAGCAGTACTTC. Its protein product is CASSQDGGREEQYF.